This T cell receptor beta chain came from a study of breast tumors, draining lymph nodes, adjacent tissues. TCRdb re-called the multiplex PCR reads with MiXCR, one entry per CDR3 protein. The table shows approximately 130,000 distinct CDR3 sequences, with less than 25% occurring only once. A word on this clonotype: Antigen unknown. This may arise from a read error, as a much more abundant clone is one base away.

Study-level findings and limits: Luminal-like breast cancer showed significantly higher tumor–nontumor repertoire similarity than basal-like.

The lymph nodes were axillary draining lymph nodes from breast cancer patients. With 3 bases clipped from V and 2 bases from J, the junction kept 6 bases outside the gene matches. CDR3 length equals 17 residues. Germline CDR1 WSHSY, CDR2 SAAADI. Source material: axillary lymph node tissue. The chain couples TRBV10-2 to TRBJ2-5; TRBD2 matches at 13 bases. This sequence was found in a female donor with breast cancer. Some clones in this sample may be carry-over from other donors' samples. The CDR3 loop is CASSEGTSGAPQETQYF. CDR3 in DNA: TGCGCCAGCAGTGAAGGGACTAGCGGGGCTCCACAAGAGACCCAGTACTTC.